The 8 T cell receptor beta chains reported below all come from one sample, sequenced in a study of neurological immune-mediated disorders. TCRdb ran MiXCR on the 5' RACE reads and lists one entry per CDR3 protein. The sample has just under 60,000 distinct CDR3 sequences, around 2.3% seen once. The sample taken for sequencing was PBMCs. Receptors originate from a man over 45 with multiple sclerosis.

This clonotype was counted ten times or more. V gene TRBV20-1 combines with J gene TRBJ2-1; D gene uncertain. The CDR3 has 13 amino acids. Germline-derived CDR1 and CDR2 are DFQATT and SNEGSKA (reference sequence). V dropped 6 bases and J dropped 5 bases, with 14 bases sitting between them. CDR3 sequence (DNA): TGCAGTGCCAAGAGAGGAGCCCACAATGAGCAGTTCTTC. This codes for CSAKRGAHNEQFF.

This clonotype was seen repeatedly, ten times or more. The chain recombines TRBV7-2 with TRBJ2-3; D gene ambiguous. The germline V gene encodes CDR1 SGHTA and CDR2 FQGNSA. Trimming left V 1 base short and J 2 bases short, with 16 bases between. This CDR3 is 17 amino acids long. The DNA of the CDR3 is TGTGCCAGCAGCTTAGGGATAAGGAGAAGTCACACAGATACGCAGTATTTT. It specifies CASSLGIRRSHTDTQYF.

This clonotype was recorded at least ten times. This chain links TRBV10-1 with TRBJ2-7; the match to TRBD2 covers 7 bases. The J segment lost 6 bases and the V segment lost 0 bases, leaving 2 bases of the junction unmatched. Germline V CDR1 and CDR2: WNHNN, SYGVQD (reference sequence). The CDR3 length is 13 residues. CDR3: CASSESGLSEQYF. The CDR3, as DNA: TGCGCCAGCAGTGAGTCGGGACTAAGCGAGCAGTACTTC.

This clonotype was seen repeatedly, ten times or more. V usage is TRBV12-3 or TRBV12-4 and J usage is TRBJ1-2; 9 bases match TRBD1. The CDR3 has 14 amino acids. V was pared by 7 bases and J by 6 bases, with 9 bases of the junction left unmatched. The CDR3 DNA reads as TGTGCCAGCATCGACAGGGGGAATCTCCATGGCTACACCTTC. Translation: CASIDRGNLHGYTF.

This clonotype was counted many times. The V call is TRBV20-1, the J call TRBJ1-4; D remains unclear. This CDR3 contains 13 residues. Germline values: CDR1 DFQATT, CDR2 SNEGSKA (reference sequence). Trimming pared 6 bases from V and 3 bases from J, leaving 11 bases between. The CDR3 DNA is TGCAGTGCCGCCGGCGGGGCTAATGAAAAACTGTTTTTT. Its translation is CSAAGGANEKLFF.

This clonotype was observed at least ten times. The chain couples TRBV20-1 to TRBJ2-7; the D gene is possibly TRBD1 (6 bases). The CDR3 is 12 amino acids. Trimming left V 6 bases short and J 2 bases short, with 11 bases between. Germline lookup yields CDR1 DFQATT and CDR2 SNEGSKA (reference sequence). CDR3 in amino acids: CSATGHPYEQYF. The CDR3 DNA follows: TGCAGTGCAACGGGACACCCCTACGAGCAGTACTTC.

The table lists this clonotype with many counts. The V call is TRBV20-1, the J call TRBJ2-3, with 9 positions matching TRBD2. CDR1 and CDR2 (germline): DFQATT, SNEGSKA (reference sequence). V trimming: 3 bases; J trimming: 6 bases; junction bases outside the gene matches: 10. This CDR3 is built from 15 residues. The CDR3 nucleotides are TGCAGTGCTAGTGAGACTAGCGGCCCACAGGATACGCAGTATTTT. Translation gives CSASETSGPQDTQYF.

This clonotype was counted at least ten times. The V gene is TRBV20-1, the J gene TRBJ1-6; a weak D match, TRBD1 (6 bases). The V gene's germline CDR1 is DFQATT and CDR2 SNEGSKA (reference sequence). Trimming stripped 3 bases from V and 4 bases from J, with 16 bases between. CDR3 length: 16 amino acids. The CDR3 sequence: CSASLLSGQYNSPLHF. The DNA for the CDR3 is TGCAGTGCTAGTTTACTCTCGGGACAATATAATTCACCCCTCCACTTT.